This TCR beta chain was obtained from a study of shared clonotypes between healthy human individuals. Trimming removed 0 bases at V and 4 bases at J, with 13 bases between. The CDR3 covers 16 residues. CDR1 and CDR2 from the germline V gene are ENHRY and SYGVKD. Each donor was a Caucasian adult residing in Nashville, Tennessee. Sequencing was performed with immunoSEQ multiplex PCR; in TCRdb, only in-frame clones are kept and a portion is missing. Of roughly 2.2 million clones detected, less than 95% appear once; the ten largest clones hold roughly 0.34%. This receptor was taken from a man younger than 35 in good health. Some clones in this sample may be carry-over from other donors' samples. The sequencing input was naive CD4+ T cells from PBMCs. Described subset: CD45RA+ positively selected. V gene TRBV10-3 combines with J gene TRBJ2-1; TRBD2 might be the D (5 bases). CDR3 residues: CAISESSAGIYNEQFF. Written as DNA, the CDR3 is TGTGCCATCAGTGAGTCATCGGCGGGTATTTACAATGAGCAGTTCTTC.